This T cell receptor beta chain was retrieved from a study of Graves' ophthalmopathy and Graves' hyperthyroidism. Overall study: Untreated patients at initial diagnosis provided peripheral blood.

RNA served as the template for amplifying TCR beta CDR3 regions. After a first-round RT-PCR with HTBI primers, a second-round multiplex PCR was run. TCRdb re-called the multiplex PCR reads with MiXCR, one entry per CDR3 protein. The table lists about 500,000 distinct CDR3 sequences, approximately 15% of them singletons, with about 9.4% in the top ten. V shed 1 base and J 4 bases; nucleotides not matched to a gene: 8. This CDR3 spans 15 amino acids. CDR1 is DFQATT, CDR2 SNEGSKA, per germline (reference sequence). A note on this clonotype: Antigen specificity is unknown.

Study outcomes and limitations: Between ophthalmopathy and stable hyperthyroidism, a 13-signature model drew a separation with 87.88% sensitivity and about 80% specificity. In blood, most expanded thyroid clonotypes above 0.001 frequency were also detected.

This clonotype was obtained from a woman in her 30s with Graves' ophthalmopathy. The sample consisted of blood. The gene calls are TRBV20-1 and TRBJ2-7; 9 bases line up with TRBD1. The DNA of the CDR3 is TGCAGTGCTAGAGGAGGGGGGACAGGGCTTTACGAGCAGTACTTC. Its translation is CSARGGGTGLYEQYF.